Listed here are 15 T cell receptor beta chains from one sample, sequenced in a study of blood T cell repertoires in COVID-19 (dated by TCRdb to the early 2020s). Library generation was performed with the immunoSEQ multiplex PCR assay. In TCRdb, the immuneACCESS table is reduced to in-frame sequences with V and J assigned. These tables do not hold every clone; where another copy was compared, an unresolved V gene accounts for under half, and the others remain unexplained. This sample is represented by 90,000 to 120,000 clones; about 80% of them were singletons. The ten largest clones capture about 4.5% of the sample. The specimen sequenced was peripheral blood. These TCRs come from a man in his sixties or seventies with acute or convalescent COVID-19.

The CDR3 DNA follows: TGCGCCAGCAGCCGGGGACAACTTAACACTGAAGCTTTCTTT. Translated, it gives CASSRGQLNTEAFF. The V gene is TRBV5-1, the J gene TRBJ1-1, with a tentative D call TRBD1 (6 bases). Germline assignment: CDR1 SGHRS and CDR2 YFSETQ. V lost 4 bases, J lost 2 bases, and 12 bases lay in between. The CDR3 spans 14 residues.

The chain links TRBV7-8 to TRBJ2-7; D is unresolved. V gave up 1 base and J gave up 3 bases, with 7 bases separating them. The CDR3 extends over 13 amino acids. In germline, CDR1 is SGHVS, CDR2 FQNEAQ. CDR3 nucleotides: TGTGCCAGCAGCTTAGGTGCAGACTACGAGCAGTACTTC. It yields the protein CASSLGADYEQYF.

This CDR3 is CASSSSSLAGSFNTQYF. The CDR3 coding sequence is TGTGCCAGCAGCTCCTCCTCACTAGCGGGAAGTTTTAATACGCAGTATTTT. This chain connects TRBV7-8 to TRBJ2-3, with 10 bases matching TRBD2. The length of the CDR3 is 17 residues. CDR1 and CDR2 (germline): SGHVS, FQNEAQ. The V segment lost 4 bases and the J segment 7 bases; nucleotides outside the gene matches: 14.

J is TRBJ2-7 and V is TRBV11-2; 8 bases map to TRBD2. Germline-derived CDR1 and CDR2 are SGHAT and FQNNGV. Germline trimming cut 1 base from V and 2 bases from J; bases unmatched to any gene: 4. This CDR3 contains 15 residues. In DNA, the CDR3 is TGTGCCAGCAGCTTAGGTCGGGGGGGTACCTACGAGCAGTACTTC. As protein: CASSLGRGGTYEQYF.

The J gene is TRBJ2-7, the V gene TRBV10-3; TRBD1 matches 9 bases. The ends lost 6 bases at V and 5 bases at J; junction bases unmatched: 8. The CDR3 covers 14 residues. Germline-derived CDR1 and CDR2 are ENHRY and SYGVKD. CDR3: CAIRGGTGSDEQYF. The CDR3, as DNA: TGTGCCATCAGGGGGGGGACAGGGTCCGACGAGCAGTACTTC.

V and J are TRBV6-1 and TRBJ2-3; possible D gene TRBD1, 6 bases. V was clipped by 2 bases and J by 1 base, with 13 bases between them. Germline CDR1 and CDR2: MNHNS and SASEGT. The CDR3 runs to 16 residues. CDR3 protein: CASSEFVAGGTDTQYF. CDR3 DNA sequence: TGTGCCAGCAGTGAATTTGTGGCAGGGGGCACAGATACGCAGTATTTT.

The V and J genes are TRBV6-2 or TRBV6-3 and TRBJ2-1, with D perhaps matching TRBD2 (5 bases). CDR3 length equals 13 residues. V lost 4 bases and J lost 4, with 8 bases in between. In germline, CDR1 is MNHEY, CDR2 SVGEGT. CDR3 bases: TGTGCCAGCAGTTCACTAGTTTACAATGAGCAGTTCTTC. This sequence encodes CASSSLVYNEQFF.

V usage is TRBV5-1 and J usage is TRBJ2-1; 8 bases agree with TRBD1. The CDR3 loop spans 17 amino acids. V lost 2 bases, J lost 6 bases, and 13 bases stayed unmatched. Germline assignment: CDR1 SGHRS and CDR2 YFSETQ. CDR3 sequence: CASSLFTIGQGGNEQFF. CDR3 DNA sequence: TGCGCCAGCAGCTTATTCACAATCGGACAGGGAGGCAATGAGCAGTTCTTC.

This chain links TRBV5-8 with TRBJ2-7, with 7 bases that match TRBD1. The CDR3 extends over 13 amino acids. The junction had 0 bases not matched to a gene; V was cut back by 3 bases and J by 0 bases. Germline loops: CDR1 SGHTS, CDR2 YDEGEE. The CDR3, as DNA: TGTGCCAGCAGCTGGGACAGCTCCTACGAGCAGTACTTC. It is translated as CASSWDSSYEQYF.

This clone was observed a single time. This rearrangement joins TRBV3-1 (or the pseudogene TRBV3-2) to TRBJ2-7; maybe TRBD2 (6 bases). This CDR3 has 13 amino acids. The V gene lost 4 bases and the J gene lost 7 bases, with 14 bases spanning the gap. Per the germline V gene, CDR1 is LGHDT and CDR2 is YNNKEL (reference sequence). DNA of the CDR3: TGTGCCAGCAGCCCCGGGGGAAGGGGTGAGCAGTACTTC. This codes for CASSPGGRGEQYF.

The V gene is TRBV9, the J gene TRBJ1-4; 9 positions agree with TRBD1. The CDR3 consists of 18 residues. The germline V gene has CDR1 SGDLS and CDR2 YYNGEE. V was pared by 0 bases and J by 3 bases, with 9 bases of the junction left unmatched. The CDR3 region is CASSVGDRGLTSNEKLFF. CDR3 coding DNA: TGTGCCAGCAGCGTAGGCGACAGGGGGTTAACCTCTAATGAAAAACTGTTTTTT.

The table lists this clone with a count of one. The chain combines TRBV23-1 with TRBJ2-6, with D possibly matching TRBD1 (5 bases). TRBV23-1 is an ORF, with its function uncertain. The germline V and J ends were trimmed by 0 bases and 3 bases, with 6 bases remaining between them. The CDR3 is 15 amino acids. This CDR3 reads CASSQSGVGANVLTF. CDR3 sequence (DNA): TGCGCCAGCAGTCAATCAGGGGTTGGGGCCAACGTCCTGACTTTC.

This sequence joins TRBV12-3 or TRBV12-4 and TRBJ1-1, with 8 bases fitting TRBD1. The CDR3 has 12 residues. V shed 5 bases and J 10 bases; nucleotides not matched to a gene: 6. The CDR3 region is CASSPSDRGAFF. CDR3 nucleotides: TGTGCCAGCAGTCCCTCTGACAGGGGAGCTTTCTTT.

The chain couples TRBV7-2 to TRBJ1-1; TRBD1 aligns across 7 bases. This CDR3 is 18 amino acids long. V trimming: 2 bases; J trimming: 6 bases; junction bases outside the gene matches: 18. Germline CDR1 SGHTA, CDR2 FQGNSA. CDR3 in DNA: TGTGCCAGCAGCTTATTAGGGGGTTTAGCGGACAGGCCTTCTGAAGCTTTCTTT. Amino acid sequence: CASSLLGGLADRPSEAFF.

This rearrangement joins TRBV2 to TRBJ2-2, with 9 bases aligning to TRBD1. J gave up 7 bases and V 6 bases, and 9 bases lay outside the gene matches. This CDR3 region has 15 residues. Germline-derived CDR1 and CDR2 are SNHLY and FYNNEI. CDR3 nucleotide sequence: TGTGCCAGCAGCCAAAACAGGGGGCAAGGCGGGGAGCTGTTTTTT. Its translation: CASSQNRGQGGELFF.